These T cell receptor beta chains were read from a single sample in a study of blood T cell repertoires in COVID-19. Only in-frame clones appear in the TCRdb table, and some are missing; sequencing was by immunoSEQ multiplex PCR. The sample shows 250,000 to 300,000 clones, less than 85% of them seen only once. Sequenced: peripheral blood. Receptor source: a man in his 60s who had recovered from COVID-19. Both conserved end residues are part of each CDR3. A D gene is named only where the DNA matches it firmly. The size field is filled for only some rows; it gives once, few, many or a size class.

d_call	clone_size	v_call	j_call	cdr3_aa	cdr3_nt
TRBD1	.	TRBV19	TRBJ1-1	CASSIRQGTRGQEAFF	TGTGCCAGTAGTATCCGACAGGGGACGCGAGGACAGGAAGCTTTCTTT
.	.	TRBV28	TRBJ2-2	CASSSPGSLTGELFF	TGTGCCAGCAGTTCGCCGGGGTCGCTCACCGGGGAGCTGTTTTTT
TRBD1	.	TRBV6-5	TRBJ1-3	CASRLGQGSGNTIYF	TGTGCCAGCAGATTAGGACAGGGCTCTGGAAACACCATATATTTT
TRBD2	.	TRBV7-9	TRBJ2-7	CASSLGGLSYEQYF	TGTGCCAGCAGCTTGGGAGGGCTTAGTTACGAGCAGTACTTC
TRBD2	.	TRBV29-1	TRBJ2-1	CSVEIGLAVYNEQFF	TGCAGCGTCGAAATTGGACTAGCGGTCTACAATGAGCAGTTCTTC
TRBD1	.	TRBV5-5	TRBJ1-2	CASGRGSFGDYGYTF	TGTGCCAGCGGCAGGGGGTCTTTTGGCGACTATGGCTACACCTTC
TRBD1	few	TRBV2	TRBJ1-5	CASSTGQGFNQPQHF	TGTGCCAGCAGTACTGGACAGGGGTTCAATCAGCCCCAGCATTTT
TRBD1	.	TRBV4-1	TRBJ2-7	CASSQGAGTGEGYEQYF	TGCGCCAGCAGCCAGGGAGCTGGGACAGGTGAAGGGTACGAGCAGTACTTC
TRBD2	.	TRBV27	TRBJ2-1	CASSLQGTSGGIYEQFF	TGTGCCAGCAGTCTACAAGGGACTAGCGGGGGAATATATGAGCAGTTCTTC
TRBD1	few	TRBV7-8	TRBJ1-1	CASSLWTGGNTEAFF	TGTGCCAGCAGCTTATGGACAGGGGGGAACACTGAAGCTTTCTTT
TRBD2	.	TRBV30	TRBJ2-3	CAWSEGLAGVVDTQYF	TGTGCCTGGAGTGAGGGACTAGCGGGAGTAGTAGATACGCAGTATTTT
TRBD1	.	TRBV7-9	TRBJ1-5	CASSLGAGGDNNQPQHF	TGTGCCAGCAGCTTAGGGGCAGGGGGTGATAACAATCAGCCCCAGCATTTT
TRBD1	.	TRBV7-6	TRBJ2-2	CASSKRTGAGGELFF	TGTGCCAGCAGCAAACGGACAGGGGCGGGCGGGGAGCTGTTTTTT
.	.	TRBV29-1	TRBJ1-1	CSVERRTVAPNTEAFF	TGCAGCGTTGAACGGCGGACAGTCGCGCCGAACACTGAAGCTTTCTTT